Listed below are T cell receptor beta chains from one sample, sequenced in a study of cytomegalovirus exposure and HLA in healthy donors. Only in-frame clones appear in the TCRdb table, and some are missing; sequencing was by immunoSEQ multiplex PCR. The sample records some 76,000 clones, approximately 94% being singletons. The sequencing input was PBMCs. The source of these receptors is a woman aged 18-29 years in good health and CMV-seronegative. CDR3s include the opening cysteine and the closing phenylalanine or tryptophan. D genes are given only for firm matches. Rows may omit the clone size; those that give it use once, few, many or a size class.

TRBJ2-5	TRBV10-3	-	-	CAISESRRDGTQYF	TGTGCCATCAGTGAGTCGCGGAGGGACGGGACCCAGTACTTC
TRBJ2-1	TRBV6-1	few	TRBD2	CASSDISGGAYNEQFF	TGTGCCAGCAGTGATATTAGCGGGGGGGCCTACAATGAGCAGTTCTTC
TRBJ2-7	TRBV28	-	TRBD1	CASSSPGQAYEQYF	TGTGCCAGCAGTTCCCCGGGACAGGCCTACGAGCAGTACTTC
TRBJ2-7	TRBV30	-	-	CAWNTGTYEQYF	TGTGCCTGGAATACAGGCACCTACGAGCAGTACTTC
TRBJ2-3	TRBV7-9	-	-	CASSLLRGTLDTQYF	TGTGCCAGCAGCCTCTTACGTGGGACTCTCGATACGCAGTATTTT
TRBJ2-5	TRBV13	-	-	CASSFGREETQYF	TGTGCCAGCAGCTTCGGTCGAGAAGAGACCCAGTACTTC
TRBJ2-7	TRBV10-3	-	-	CAISEQGPLNYEQYF	TGTGCCATCAGTGAACAGGGTCCCCTAAACTACGAGCAGTACTTC
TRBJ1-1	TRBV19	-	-	CASSIETGNTEAFF	TGTGCCAGTAGTATAGAGACTGGGAACACTGAAGCTTTCTTT
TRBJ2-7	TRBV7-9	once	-	CASSLPRSGRYEQYF	TGTGCCAGCAGCTTACCTCGTAGCGGCAGATACGAGCAGTACTTC
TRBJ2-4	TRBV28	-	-	CASSPLVGDLLAIQYF	TGTGCCAGCAGCCCTCTCGTCGGGGACTTGCTTGCCATTCAGTACTTC
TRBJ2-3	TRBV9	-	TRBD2	CASSVATAGGPDTQYF	TGTGCCAGCAGCGTAGCTACGGCGGGGGGTCCAGATACGCAGTATTTT
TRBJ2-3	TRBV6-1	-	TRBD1	CASSPGQAPTDTQYF	TGTGCCAGCAGTCCGGGACAGGCTCCCACAGATACGCAGTATTTT
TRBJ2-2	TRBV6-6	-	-	CASSWSSAYTGELFF	TGTGCCAGCAGTTGGAGTAGCGCATACACCGGGGAGCTGTTTTTT
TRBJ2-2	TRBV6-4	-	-	CASSASGLFAGELFF	TGTGCCAGCAGTGCTTCGGGGTTGTTTGCCGGGGAGCTGTTTTTT
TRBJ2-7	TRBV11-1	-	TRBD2	CASTPGGYEQYF	TGTGCCAGCACCCCCGGGGGGTACGAGCAGTACTTC
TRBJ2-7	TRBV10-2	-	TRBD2	CASRRASSGIYEQYF	TGCGCCAGCAGACGCGCCTCAAGCGGGATCTACGAGCAGTACTTC
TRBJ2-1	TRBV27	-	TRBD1	CASSLLGQGVNEQFF	TGTGCCAGCAGTTTGCTGGGACAGGGTGTCAATGAGCAGTTCTTC
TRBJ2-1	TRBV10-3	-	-	CAISESKSGTYNEQFF	TGTGCCATCAGTGAGTCGAAGTCAGGAACCTACAATGAGCAGTTCTTC
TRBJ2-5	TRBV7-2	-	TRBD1	CASSFLTGTQETQYF	TGTGCCAGCAGCTTCCTGACAGGGACCCAAGAGACCCAGTACTTC
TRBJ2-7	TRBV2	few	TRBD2	CASSVERGVDEQYF	TGTGCCAGCAGTGTCGAGCGGGGGGTCGACGAGCAGTACTTC
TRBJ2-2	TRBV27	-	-	CASSVLGLPNTGELFF	TGTGCCAGCAGTGTCCTCGGACTTCCGAACACCGGGGAGCTGTTTTTT
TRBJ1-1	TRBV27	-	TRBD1	CASSTTGVEAFF	TGTGCCAGCAGCACAACAGGGGTTGAAGCTTTCTTT
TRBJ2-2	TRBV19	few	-	CASSMAANTGELFF	TGTGCCAGTAGTATGGCAGCGAACACCGGGGAGCTGTTTTTT
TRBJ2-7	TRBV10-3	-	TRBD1	CAISTQGPYEQYF	TGTGCCATCAGCACACAGGGGCCCTACGAGCAGTACTTC
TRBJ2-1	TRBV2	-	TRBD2	CASSEVVGGLAGNEQFF	TGTGCCAGCAGTGAAGTCGTGGGGGGACTAGCGGGCAATGAGCAGTTCTTC
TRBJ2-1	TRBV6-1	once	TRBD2	CASSGASGSSYNEQFF	TGTGCCAGCAGTGGGGCTAGCGGGAGCTCCTACAATGAGCAGTTCTTC
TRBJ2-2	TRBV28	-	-	CASSLEGVPNTGELFF	TGTGCCAGCAGTTTAGAGGGGGTCCCGAACACCGGGGAGCTGTTTTTT
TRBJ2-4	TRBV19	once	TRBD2	CASSIDGLAGGLYF	TGTGCCAGTAGTATAGACGGACTAGCGGGAGGGTTGTACTTC
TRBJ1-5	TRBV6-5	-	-	CASSSGIYQPQHF	TGTGCCAGCAGTAGCGGGATTTATCAGCCCCAGCATTTT
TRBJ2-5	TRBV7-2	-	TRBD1	CASSLAPGQGKETQYF	TGTGCCAGCAGCTTAGCGCCGGGACAGGGAAAAGAGACCCAGTACTTC
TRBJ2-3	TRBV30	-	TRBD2	CAWSSTSGSTDTQYF	TGTGCCTGGAGTTCGACTAGCGGGAGCACAGATACGCAGTATTTT
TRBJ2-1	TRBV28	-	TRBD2	CASSFFSGSHDNEQFF	TGTGCCAGCAGTTTCTTTAGCGGGAGTCACGACAATGAGCAGTTCTTC
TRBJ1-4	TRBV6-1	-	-	CASSESGINEKLFF	TGTGCCAGCAGTGAATCAGGGATAAATGAAAAACTGTTTTTT
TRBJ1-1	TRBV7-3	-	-	CASSPTGNTEAFF	TGTGCCAGCAGTCCGACGGGGAACACTGAAGCTTTCTTT
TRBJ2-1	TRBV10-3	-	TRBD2	CAISGVNGGAHEQFF	TGTGCCATCAGTGGGGTAAACGGGGGGGCTCATGAGCAGTTCTTC
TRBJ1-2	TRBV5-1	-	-	CASSLARSLYGYTF	TGCGCCAGCAGCTTGGCCAGGTCCCTCTATGGCTACACCTTC
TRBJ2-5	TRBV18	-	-	CASSPRQEETQYF	TGTGCCAGCTCGCCCCGACAGGAAGAGACCCAGTACTTC
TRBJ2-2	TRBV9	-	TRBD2	CASSASSGGATGELFF	TGTGCCAGCAGCGCCTCTAGCGGGGGGGCCACCGGGGAGCTGTTTTTT
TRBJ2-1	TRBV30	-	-	CAWSLTGIFSNEQFF	TGTGCCTGGAGTTTAACAGGGATTTTTAGTAATGAGCAGTTCTTC
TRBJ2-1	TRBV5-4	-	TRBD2	CASSGTSGSSYNEQFF	TGTGCCAGCAGCGGGACTAGCGGTAGCTCCTACAATGAGCAGTTCTTC
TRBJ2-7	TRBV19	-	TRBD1	CASSPGGSYEQYF	TGTGCCAGTAGTCCAGGGGGCTCCTACGAGCAGTACTTC
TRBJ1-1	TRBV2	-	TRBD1	CASSGPQGENTEAFF	TGTGCCAGCAGCGGTCCACAGGGGGAGAACACTGAAGCTTTCTTT
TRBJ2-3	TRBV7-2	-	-	CASSPLGRGTDTQYF	TGTGCCAGCAGCCCCCTAGGGCGGGGCACAGATACGCAGTATTTT
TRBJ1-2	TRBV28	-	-	CASSRQRQNYGYTF	TGTGCCAGCAGTCGACAACGACAGAACTATGGCTACACCTTC
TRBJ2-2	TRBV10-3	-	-	CAISPQGSDTGELFF	TGTGCCATCAGCCCACAGGGTTCCGACACCGGGGAGCTGTTTTTT
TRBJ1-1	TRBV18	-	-	CASFRTDNTEAFF	TGTGCCAGCTTTAGGACAGATAACACTGAAGCTTTCTTT
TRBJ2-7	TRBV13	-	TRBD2	CASSLVQRGLYEQYF	TGTGCCAGCAGCTTAGTTCAGCGGGGTCTGTACGAGCAGTACTTC
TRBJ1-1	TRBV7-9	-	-	CASSFRGNTEAFF	TGTGCCAGCAGCTTCAGAGGTAACACTGAAGCTTTCTTT
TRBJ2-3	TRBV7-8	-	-	CASSSTESSTDTQYF	TGTGCCAGCAGCTCCACAGAATCTAGCACAGATACGCAGTATTTT
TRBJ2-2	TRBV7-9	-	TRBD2	CASSSTPGLAGNTGELFF	TGTGCCAGCAGCTCCACTCCCGGACTAGCGGGAAACACCGGGGAGCTGTTTTTT
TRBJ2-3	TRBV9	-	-	CASSLGGGASDTQYF	TGTGCCAGCAGCCTCGGAGGGGGGGCATCAGATACGCAGTATTTT
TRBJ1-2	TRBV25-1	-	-	CASTGGNGYTF	TGTGCCAGCACCGGGGGTAACGGCTACACCTTC
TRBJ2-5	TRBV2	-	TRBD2	CASSEWIEPSGGAGETQYF	TGTGCCAGCAGTGAATGGATCGAGCCTAGCGGGGGGGCCGGGGAGACCCAGTACTTC
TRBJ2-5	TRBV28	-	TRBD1	CASSSSTGVETQYF	TGTGCCAGCAGTTCGTCGACAGGGGTAGAGACCCAGTACTTC